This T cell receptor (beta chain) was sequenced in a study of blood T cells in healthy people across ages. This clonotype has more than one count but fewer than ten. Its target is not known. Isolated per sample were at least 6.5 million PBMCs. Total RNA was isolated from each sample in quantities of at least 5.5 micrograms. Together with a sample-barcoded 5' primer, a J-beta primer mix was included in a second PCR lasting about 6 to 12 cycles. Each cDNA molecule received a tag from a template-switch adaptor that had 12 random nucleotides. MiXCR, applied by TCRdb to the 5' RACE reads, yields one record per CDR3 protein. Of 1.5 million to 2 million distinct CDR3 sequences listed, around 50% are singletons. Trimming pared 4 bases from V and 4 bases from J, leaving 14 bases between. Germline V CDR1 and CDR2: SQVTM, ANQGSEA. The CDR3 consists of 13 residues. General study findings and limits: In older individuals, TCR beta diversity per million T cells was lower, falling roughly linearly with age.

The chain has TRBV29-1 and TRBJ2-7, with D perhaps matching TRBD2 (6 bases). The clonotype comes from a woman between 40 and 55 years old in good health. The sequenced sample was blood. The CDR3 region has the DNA TGCAGCGTTGTTGCGCGGGGACGGTACGAGCAGTACTTC. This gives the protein CSVVARGRYEQYF.